Each of the 20 T cell receptor beta chains below was sequenced from the same sample in a study of blood T cell repertoires in COVID-19. Using immunoSEQ multiplex PCR, the repertoire was profiled, and TCRdb retains in-frame clones only, with some absent. The repertoire consists of 120,000 or so clones, with around 83% occurring once and the leading ten covering 12%. The specimen sequenced was peripheral blood. The origin of the receptors is a man in his sixties with acute or convalescent COVID-19.

J is TRBJ1-2 and V is TRBV2; TRBD1 matches at 8 bases. The CDR3 extends over 12 amino acids. V shed 9 bases, J shed 4 bases, and the junction held 4 bases outside the gene matches. The germline CDR1 and CDR2 sequences are SNHLY and FYNNEI. The CDR3 is CASQGASYGYTF. The DNA of the CDR3 is TGTGCCAGTCAGGGGGCGAGCTATGGCTACACCTTC. The variable domain in full, completed from reference TRBV2 and TRBJ1-2, reads EPEVTQTPSHQVTQMGQEVILRCVPISNHLYFYWYRQILGQKVEFLVSFYNNEISEKSEIFDDQFSVERPDGSNFTLKIRSTKLEDSAMYFCASQGASYGYTFGSGTRLTVV.

The CDR3 here is CASSLLAGTYEQYF. The CDR3 coding sequence is TGTGCCAGCAGCTTGTTAGCGGGAACGTACGAGCAGTACTTC. This rearrangement joins TRBV5-4 to TRBJ2-7; 8 bases agree with TRBD2. V trimming: 1 base; J trimming: 4 bases; junction bases outside the gene matches: 4. CDR1 SGHNT and CDR2 YYREEE come from the germline V gene (reference sequence). This CDR3 region has 14 residues.

The genes are TRBV27 and TRBJ1-2; D unclear. The CDR3 totals 14 residues. Trimming shortened V by 4 bases and J by 3 bases, and 12 bases separated the two germline ends. Germline assignment: CDR1 MNHEY and CDR2 SMNVEV (reference sequence). CDR3 nucleotide sequence: TGTGCCAGCAGTTGGGCAGGAAGTCACTATGGCTACACCTTC. Its protein product is CASSWAGSHYGYTF.

The CDR3 loop reads CASSHPQADTQYF. The CDR3 coding sequence is TGCGCCAGCAGCCATCCACAGGCAGATACGCAGTATTTT. J is TRBJ2-3 and V is TRBV4-1; perhaps TRBD1 as D (5 bases). CDR1 is MGHRA, CDR2 YSYEKL, per germline. This CDR3 has 13 amino acids. V lost 3 bases, J lost 4 bases, and 8 bases lay in between.

The chain has TRBV5-5 and TRBJ2-7; D gene uncertain. The CDR3 loop spans 14 amino acids. The V end lost 0 bases, the J end lost 3 bases, and 10 bases lay between the germline ends. Germline V gene sequence: CDR1 SGHKS, CDR2 YYEKEE (reference sequence). CDR3 sequence reads: CASSLALDSYEQYF. DNA for the CDR3: TGTGCCAGCAGCTTGGCCCTAGATAGCTACGAGCAGTACTTC. Supplemented by reference TRBV5-5 and TRBJ2-7, the full variable domain reads DAGVTQSPTHLIKTRGQQVTLRCSPISGHKSVSWYQQVLGQGPQFIFQYYEKEERGRGNFPDRFSARQFPNYSSELNVNALLLGDSALYLCASSLALDSYEQYFGPGTRLTVT.

This clone was seen once. V is TRBV9 and J is TRBJ1-2, with D tentatively TRBD1 (5 bases). Looked up from germline, CDR1 is SGDLS and CDR2 is YYNGEE. The CDR3 totals 14 residues. Between the trimmed V and J ends, which lost 4 bases and 4 bases, there was a span of 14 bases. The CDR3 is CASSPMDGGYGYTF. CDR3 coding DNA: TGTGCCAGCAGCCCGATGGACGGGGGCTATGGCTACACCTTC. The full variable domain, completed using reference TRBV9 and TRBJ1-2, is DSGVTQTPKHLITATGQRVTLRCSPRSGDLSVYWYQQSLDQGLQFLIQYYNGEERAKGNILERFSAQQFPDLHSELNLSSLELGDSALYFCASSPMDGGYGYTFGSGTRLTVV.

This chain uses TRBV14 with TRBJ1-1, with 7 bases identical to TRBD1. Germline-derived CDR1 and CDR2 are SGHDN and FVKESK. J lost 1 base, V lost 1 base, and 6 bases had no gene match. The CDR3 sequence is 16 residues long. The CDR3: CASSQGEGARNTEAFF. Written as DNA, the CDR3 is TGTGCCAGCAGCCAAGGAGAGGGGGCCCGGAACACTGAAGCTTTCTTT.

The rearrangement links TRBV5-1 to TRBJ2-1, with TRBD2 identical over 11 bases. The V segment lost 0 bases and the J segment 7 bases; nucleotides outside the gene matches: 6. The CDR3 covers 16 residues. CDR1 is SGHRS, CDR2 YFSETQ, per germline. CDR3 sequence (DNA): TGCGCCAGCAGCTTGGGTAGCGGGAGGGCAGGGAATGAGCAGTTCTTC. Its protein product is CASSLGSGRAGNEQFF.

The V call is TRBV11-1, the J call TRBJ1-1, with TRBD1 identical over 8 bases. This CDR3 spans 18 amino acids. Germline CDR1 reads SGHAT; CDR2 reads FQDESV (reference sequence). Trimming at V came to 0 bases and at J to 0 bases, leaving 9 bases not matched to a gene. DNA of the CDR3: TGTGCCAGCAGCTTAGCGCAGGGGGCAGACCGCATGAACACTGAAGCTTTCTTT. Translation gives CASSLAQGADRMNTEAFF.

The chain has TRBV28 and TRBJ2-2, with TRBD1 matching 7 bases. Germline assignment: CDR1 MDHEN and CDR2 SYDVKM. V lost 1 base and J lost 5; bases outside the gene matches: 4. CDR3 length: 15 residues. In DNA form, the CDR3 reads TGTGCCAGCAGTTTATTAGGGACAGTGACCGGGGAGCTGTTTTTT. This translates into CASSLLGTVTGELFF.

This clone has a single count. The chain employs TRBV30 and TRBJ1-6; tentative D call: TRBD1 (5 bases). The ends were cut back, 5 bases at V and 5 bases at J, with 10 bases in the middle. Germline CDR1 is GTSNPN and CDR2 is SVGIG (reference sequence). The CDR3 runs 13 residues. The CDR3 nucleotides are TGTGCCTGGTCCGACAGCGATAATTCACCCCTCCACTTT. This encodes CAWSDSDNSPLHF.

The chain uses TRBV7-3 and TRBJ1-1; TRBD1 might be the D (6 bases). V lost 5 bases and J 1 base, leaving 11 bases between the germline ends. CDR3 size: 14 residues. Per germline, CDR1 SGHTA and CDR2 FQGTGA. CDR3 residues: CASSPGGANTEAFF. In nucleotides, the CDR3 is TGTGCCAGCAGCCCCGGGGGGGCGAACACTGAAGCTTTCTTT. Together with reference TRBV7-3 and TRBJ1-1, the CDR3 gives the full variable domain: GAGVSQTPSNKVTEKGKYVELRCDPISGHTALYWYRQSLGQGPEFLIYFQGTGAADDSGLPNDRFFAVRPEGSVSTLKIQRTERGDSAVYLCASSPGGANTEAFFGQGTRLTVV.

The gene calls are TRBV4-1 and TRBJ2-3, with TRBD2 matching over 10 bases. With V trimmed by 6 bases and J by 2 bases, 8 bases remained unmatched. The CDR3 spans 16 residues. Germline CDR1 reads MGHRA; CDR2 reads YSYEKL. This chain's CDR3 is CASRPGLAIPTDTQYF. The CDR3 DNA is TGCGCCAGCAGGCCGGGACTAGCGATTCCCACAGATACGCAGTATTTT.

The J gene is TRBJ2-3, the V gene TRBV7-2; TRBD1 agrees at 7 bases. Germline-derived CDR1 and CDR2 are SGHTA and FQGNSA. The length of the CDR3 is 15 residues. The V gene end was trimmed by 5 bases and the J gene end by 0 bases; junction bases not matched to a gene: 5. Here the CDR3 reads CASSPDRVSTDTQYF. Written as DNA, the CDR3 is TGTGCCAGCAGCCCCGACAGGGTTAGCACAGATACGCAGTATTTT.

The genes are TRBV4-1 and TRBJ1-1, with D possibly matching TRBD1 (5 bases). V lost 6 bases to trimming and J lost 3 bases, with 14 bases between them. Germline CDR1 is MGHRA and CDR2 is YSYEKL. The CDR3 has 14 amino acids. CDR3 DNA sequence: TGCGCCAGCAGTCCCGTCGGGGGTTACACTGAAGCTTTCTTT. Its protein is CASSPVGGYTEAFF.

This chain connects TRBV7-9 to TRBJ2-2, with D perhaps TRBD1 (5 bases). Trimming pared 1 base from V and 5 bases from J, leaving 14 bases between. This CDR3 contains 16 residues. Germline V CDR1 and CDR2: SEHNR, FQNEAQ (reference sequence). DNA of the CDR3: TGTGCCAGCAGCTTAGTTGGCCAGGGTGGTACCGGGGAGCTGTTTTTT. This translates into CASSLVGQGGTGELFF.

The genes are TRBV5-8 and TRBJ1-1; perhaps TRBD1 as D (6 bases). Germline assignment: CDR1 SGHTS and CDR2 YDEGEE. Trimming removed 0 bases at V and 3 bases at J, with 15 bases between. CDR3 length equals 16 residues. CDR3 residues: CASSLETGIRDTEAFF. The CDR3 DNA is TGTGCCAGCAGCTTGGAAACAGGGATTAGGGACACTGAAGCTTTCTTT.

V gene TRBV5-1 combines with J gene TRBJ1-6; 9 bases line up with TRBD1. Per the germline V gene, CDR1 is SGHRS and CDR2 is YFSETQ. Trimming removed 2 bases from V and 10 bases from J; junction bases left unmatched: 7. This CDR3 contains 15 residues. CDR3 bases: TGCGCCAGCAGCTTTAGAGTGGACAGGGGCTCACCCCTCCACTTT. This encodes CASSFRVDRGSPLHF.

V gene TRBV7-9 combines with J gene TRBJ2-3, with 14 bases matching TRBD2. Losses at the gene ends were 1 base for V and 6 bases for J; bases not matched to a gene: 3. Looked up from germline, CDR1 is SEHNR and CDR2 is FQNEAQ (reference sequence). The CDR3 consists of 16 residues. This CDR3 reads CASSLGTSGRLDTQYF. CDR3 coding DNA: TGTGCCAGCAGCTTAGGGACTAGCGGGAGGTTGGATACGCAGTATTTT.

This clone was detected many times. The chain recombines TRBV5-5 with TRBJ2-5; D unresolved. Trimming shortened V by 4 bases and J by 5 bases, and 9 bases separated the two germline ends. Germline assignment: CDR1 SGHKS and CDR2 YYEKEE (reference sequence). This CDR3 is 12 amino acids long. Here the CDR3 DNA reads TGTGCCAGCAGCGCCTATATGGAGACCCAGTACTTC. Encoded protein: CASSAYMETQYF.